This passage covers 25 T cell receptor beta chains from one sample sequenced in a study of PD-1 blockade in classical Hodgkin lymphoma (TCRdb year 2020). The time point label on this specimen signifies: cycle 4 day 1 (C4D1), after less than seven weeks of nivolumab. Every trial patient had relapsed following autologous stem cell transplantation, and prior brentuximab vedotin exposure was what differed among cohorts A, B and C. Library generation was performed with the immunoSEQ multiplex PCR assay. TCRdb stores this immuneACCESS table with in-frame sequences only. Part of the clones is absent; in the studies checked, under half of the shortfall reflects unresolved V genes, and no reason is known for the rest. This sample has 110,000 or so clones in its table, and roughly 90% of those were observed once. The ten largest clonotypes hold 19% of the sample. Specimen: peripheral blood mononuclear cells (PBMCs), collected before the fourth cycle of nivolumab. Every receptor here comes from a human donor with classical Hodgkin lymphoma.

CDR3 amino acids: CASSLVSRAGNTIYF. The CDR3 region has the DNA TGTGCCAGCAGCTTGGTTTCCCGGGCAGGAAACACCATATATTTT. The chain uses TRBV5-8 and TRBJ1-3, with D uncertain. The V end was cut by 0 bases, the J end by 4 bases, with 11 bases between. Germline CDR1 and CDR2: SGHTS and YDEGEE. The CDR3 contains 15 residues.

This chain connects TRBV5-1 to TRBJ2-3; TRBD1 aligns across 11 bases. V dropped 5 bases and J dropped 4; count of bases not matched to a gene: 6. Germline CDR1 SGHRS, CDR2 YFSETQ. The CDR3 is 15 amino acids. The CDR3 bases are TGCGCCAGCAGTCCGGACAGGGGGCAAGCAGATACGCAGTATTTT. It yields the protein CASSPDRGQADTQYF.

V gene TRBV6-5 combines with J gene TRBJ2-3, with TRBD2 as a possible D gene (6 bases). This CDR3 spans 16 amino acids. Germline values: CDR1 MNHEY, CDR2 SVGAGI. V was clipped by 0 bases and J by 2 bases, with 12 bases between them. The CDR3 DNA follows: TGTGCCAGCAGTTACTCCCGGGACTCTGACACAGATACGCAGTATTTT. Translating it yields CASSYSRDSDTDTQYF.

Only one count was recorded for this clone. The chain is built from TRBV19 and TRBJ2-7, with 11 bases that match TRBD1. CDR3 length: 17 residues. Germline assignment: CDR1 LNHDA and CDR2 SQIVND (reference sequence). The J segment lost 1 base and the V segment lost 6 bases, leaving 11 bases of the junction unmatched. This CDR3 reads CASSQRTGTGGSYEQYF. The CDR3 DNA is TGTGCCAGTAGCCAACGCACCGGGACAGGGGGATCCTACGAGCAGTACTTC. The complete variable domain, with remaining parts taken from reference TRBV19 and TRBJ2-7, reads DGGITQSPKYLFRKEGQNVTLSCEQNLNHDAMYWYRQDPGQGLRLIYYSQIVNDFQKGDIAEGYSVSREKKESFPLTVTSAQKNPTAFYLCASSQRTGTGGSYEQYFGPGTRLTVT.

This rearrangement joins TRBV6-1 to TRBJ1-1, with D perhaps matching TRBD1 (5 bases). The CDR3 is 14 residues long. Germline V lookup: CDR1 MNHNS, CDR2 SASEGT. V lost 9 bases and J 0 bases, leaving 14 bases between the germline ends. CDR3 nucleotides: TGTGCCAGTGATCAGGGACGAGTGAACACTGAAGCTTTCTTT. Encoded protein: CASDQGRVNTEAFF.

The chain employs TRBV5-1 and TRBJ2-1, with D perhaps given as TRBD1 or TRBD2 (5 bases each). This CDR3 has 14 residues. Germline CDR1 is SGHRS and CDR2 is YFSETQ. Trimming shortened V by 4 bases and J by 4 bases, and 12 bases separated the two germline ends. CDR3 coding DNA: TGCGCCAGCAGCCTCGGGACCTTATACAATGAGCAGTTCTTC. Translated: CASSLGTLYNEQFF. Combining the CDR3 with reference TRBV5-1 and TRBJ2-1 gives the whole variable domain KAGVTQTPRYLIKTRGQQVTLSCSPISGHRSVSWYQQTPGQGLQFLFEYFSETQRNKGNFPGRFSGRQFSNSRSEMNVSTLELGDSALYLCASSLGTLYNEQFFGPGTRLTVL.

This CDR3 is CASSPGLADPTGELFF. The DNA for the CDR3 is TGTGCCAGCAGCCCGGGACTAGCGGACCCCACCGGGGAGCTGTTTTTT. The J gene is TRBJ2-2, the V gene TRBV4-2; 11 bases line up with TRBD2. V was pared by 4 bases and J by 4 bases, with 5 bases of the junction left unmatched. Germline CDR1 is LGHNA and CDR2 is YNFKEQ. CDR3 size: 16 residues.

This sequence joins TRBV11-3 and TRBJ2-7; 7 bases line up with TRBD1. The germline gives CDR1 SGHNT, CDR2 YENEEA. The trim removed 5 bases at V and 5 bases at J, leaving 3 bases unmatched. The CDR3 extends over 12 amino acids. The CDR3, as DNA: TGTGCCAGCAGCCCCGGACAGGACGAGCAGTACTTC. Amino acid sequence: CASSPGQDEQYF.

This clone was detected once. The V and J genes are TRBV29-1 and TRBJ2-7, with 8 bases fitting TRBD2. Germline trimming cut 0 bases from V and 5 bases from J; bases unmatched to any gene: 3. The V gene's germline CDR1 is SQVTM and CDR2 ANQGSEA. This CDR3 is built from 13 residues. The CDR3 here is CSVEEVAGHEQYF. DNA of the CDR3: TGCAGCGTTGAAGAGGTAGCGGGACACGAGCAGTACTTC.

This clone showed up just once. The chain recombines TRBV21-1 with TRBJ2-7; TRBD1, the table's D call, lacks a check against the DNA. TRBV21-1 is a pseudogene locus. The CDR3 is made up of 18 amino acids. This CDR3 reads CASSPGDSQNVRPYEQYF. CDR3 DNA: TGTGCCAGCAGCCCAGGGGACAGCCAAAACGTCAGGCCCTACGAGCAGTACTTC.

The V call is TRBV4-2, the J call TRBJ2-1; D call uncertain. The CDR3 is 16 residues long. The V end was cut by 1 base, the J end by 2 bases, with 12 bases between. From germline, CDR1 is LGHNA and CDR2 YNFKEQ. The CDR3 DNA follows: TGTGCCAGCAGCCAAGTTTCTGCCGCAACCTACAATGAGCAGTTCTTC. Its translation: CASSQVSAATYNEQFF.

The chain uses TRBV6-4 and TRBJ2-1; TRBD1 or TRBD2 may be the D gene (6 bases each). The CDR3 sequence is 14 residues long. Trimming pared 3 bases from V and 5 bases from J, leaving 11 bases between. Germline CDR1 is MRHNA and CDR2 is SNTAGT. Here the CDR3 reads CASSEAGHNNEQFF. Written as DNA, the CDR3 is TGTGCCAGCAGTGAGGCGGGACACAACAATGAGCAGTTCTTC.

This clone showed up just once. This chain joins TRBV18 and TRBJ2-5; D gene unclear. The CDR3 contains 16 residues. Trimming left V 3 bases short and J 2 bases short, with 16 bases between. Germline V gene data show CDR1 as KGHSH and CDR2 as LQKENI. CDR3 region: CASSPMRALQQETQYF. CDR3 sequence (DNA): TGTGCCAGCTCACCCATGAGAGCGTTACAGCAAGAGACCCAGTACTTC.

The chain recombines TRBV5-1 with TRBJ1-1; 8 nucleotides line up with TRBD1. The CDR3 has 14 residues. The V and J ends lost 4 bases and 1 base, in that order; junction bases with no gene match: 3. CDR1 is SGHRS, CDR2 YFSETQ, per germline. CDR3 nucleotide sequence: TGCGCCAGCAGCGTGGGACAGGCGAACACTGAAGCTTTCTTT. Translating gives CASSVGQANTEAFF.

For the CDR3, the DNA is TGCGCCAGCAGCACATTTTTAATCGAAAGTTTCGGAAACACCATATATTTT. Amino acids: CASSTFLIESFGNTIYF. J is TRBJ1-3 and V is TRBV4-1; D unresolved. V was cut by 5 bases and J by 4 bases, with 21 bases left in between. This CDR3 is built from 17 residues. Per germline, CDR1 MGHRA and CDR2 YSYEKL.

The chain links TRBV9 to TRBJ2-2, with 8 bases matching TRBD2. With V trimmed by 3 bases and J by 2 bases, 3 bases remained unmatched. This CDR3 spans 15 amino acids. CDR1 is SGDLS and CDR2 is YYNGEE in the germline V gene. This CDR3 reads CASSAGLDNTGELFF. The CDR3 coding sequence is TGTGCCAGCAGCGCGGGACTAGACAACACCGGGGAGCTGTTTTTT. The full variable domain, with the rest looked up from reference TRBV9 and TRBJ2-2, is DSGVTQTPKHLITATGQRVTLRCSPRSGDLSVYWYQQSLDQGLQFLIQYYNGEERAKGNILERFSAQQFPDLHSELNLSSLELGDSALYFCASSAGLDNTGELFFGEGSRLTVL.

The V and J genes are TRBV28 and TRBJ2-3; 11 nucleotides match TRBD2. This CDR3 spans 17 amino acids. The trim removed 6 bases at V and 0 bases at J, leaving 8 bases unmatched. Germline loops: CDR1 MDHEN, CDR2 SYDVKM. CDR3 DNA: TGTGCCAGCAGATTACGAGGGACTAGCGGAAGCACAGATACGCAGTATTTT. Its protein is CASRLRGTSGSTDTQYF. Variable domain in full (rest from reference TRBV28 and TRBJ2-3): DVKVTQSSRYLVKRTGEKVFLECVQDMDHENMFWYRQDPGLGLRLIYFSYDVKMKEKGDIPEGYSVSREKKERFSLILESASTNQTSMYLCASRLRGTSGSTDTQYFGPGTRLTVL.

The V and J genes are TRBV11-3 and TRBJ1-1; tentatively, D is TRBD1 (5 bases). The CDR3 contains 13 residues. The germline gives CDR1 SGHNT, CDR2 YENEEA. V was clipped by 5 bases and J by 3 bases, with 10 bases between them. This chain's CDR3 is CASSLRGHTEAFF. CDR3 nucleotide sequence: TGTGCCAGCAGCCTGAGGGGTCACACTGAAGCTTTCTTT.

The chain has TRBV7-9 and TRBJ2-1, with 7 bases that match TRBD2. CDR1 and CDR2 (germline): SEHNR, FQNEAQ (reference sequence). The V gene end was trimmed by 4 bases and the J gene end by 5 bases; junction bases not matched to a gene: 5. This CDR3 region has 14 residues. The DNA for the CDR3 is TGTGCCAGCAGCTACTCGGGGGGTAACAATGAGCAGTTCTTC. Translated, it gives CASSYSGGNNEQFF.

V gene TRBV7-9 combines with J gene TRBJ1-5, with D tentatively TRBD1 (6 bases). V was cut by 5 bases and J by 4 bases, with 15 bases left in between. CDR1 SEHNR and CDR2 FQNEAQ come from the germline V gene (reference sequence). The CDR3 has 15 amino acids. CDR3 sequence reads: CASSADPGVNQPQHF. The CDR3 nucleotides read TGTGCCAGCAGCGCGGACCCAGGGGTAAATCAGCCCCAGCATTTT.

The gene calls are TRBV4-1 and TRBJ2-7; the D gene is possibly TRBD1 (5 bases). The germline CDR1 and CDR2 sequences are MGHRA and YSYEKL. Trimming cost V 1 base and J 1 base, with 11 bases left between them. This CDR3 region has 15 residues. CDR3 sequence (DNA): TGCGCCAGCAGCCAAGTGGCAGGGATGTCCTACGAGCAGTACTTC. Its protein is CASSQVAGMSYEQYF.

This chain links TRBV27 with TRBJ1-2; the D is unclear. There are 14 residues in the CDR3. Germline V gives CDR1 MNHEY, CDR2 SMNVEV (reference sequence). The germline V and J ends were trimmed by 6 bases and 0 bases, with 11 bases remaining between them. The CDR3 DNA is TGTGCCAGCAGGAACCACCGCACTAACTATGGCTACACCTTC. Its translation is CASRNHRTNYGYTF.

The chain links TRBV18 to TRBJ2-5; either TRBD1 or TRBD2 may fit D (5 bases each). The CDR3 runs to 16 residues. In germline, CDR1 is KGHSH, CDR2 LQKENI. The V and J ends lost 3 bases and 5 bases respectively, with 19 bases between them. CDR3 sequence reads: CASSPGARANGETQYF. The CDR3 DNA reads as TGTGCCAGCTCACCCGGGGCACGGGCCAACGGGGAGACCCAGTACTTC.

V gene TRBV7-2 combines with J gene TRBJ2-3, with a tentative D call TRBD2 (5 bases). This CDR3 is built from 15 residues. Trimming removed 0 bases from V and 0 bases from J, with 7 bases in between. The germline gives CDR1 SGHTA, CDR2 FQGNSA. CDR3 nucleotide sequence: TGTGCCAGCAGCTTAGCTTGGACTAGCACAGATACGCAGTATTTT. Amino acid sequence: CASSLAWTSTDTQYF.

This clone was counted between two and nine times. This chain's CDR3 is CASSPQASYNEQFF. In DNA, the CDR3 is TGCGCCAGCAGCCCTCAGGCTTCTTACAATGAGCAGTTCTTC. This chain connects TRBV5-1 to TRBJ2-1; D unresolved. This CDR3 has 14 residues. The germline gives CDR1 SGHRS, CDR2 YFSETQ. V lost 4 bases and J 4 bases, leaving 12 bases between the germline ends.